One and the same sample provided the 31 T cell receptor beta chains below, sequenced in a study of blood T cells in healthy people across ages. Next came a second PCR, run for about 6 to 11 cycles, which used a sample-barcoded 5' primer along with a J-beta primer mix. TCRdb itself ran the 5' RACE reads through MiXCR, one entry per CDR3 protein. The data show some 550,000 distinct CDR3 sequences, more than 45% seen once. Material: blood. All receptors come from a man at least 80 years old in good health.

In DNA form, the CDR3 reads TGCAGTGCTAGTGGACTAGCGGGCTCTAATGAGCAGTTCTTC. Translated, it gives CSASGLAGSNEQFF. The chain recombines TRBV20-1 with TRBJ2-1; 11 nucleotides match TRBD2. CDR3 length: 14 amino acids. J gave up 7 bases and V 3 bases, and 5 bases lay outside the gene matches. CDR1 and CDR2 from the germline V gene are DFQATT and SNEGSKA (reference sequence).

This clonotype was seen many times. DNA for the CDR3: TGCAGTGCTAGAGACCTTAGCGGGAGGGCCGAAGTCCCCGGGGAGCTGTTTTTT. Translated: CSARDLSGRAEVPGELFF. V gene TRBV20-1 combines with J gene TRBJ2-2; TRBD2 agrees at 11 bases. This CDR3 is built from 18 residues. The J segment lost 6 bases and the V segment lost 0 bases, leaving 12 bases of the junction unmatched. CDR1 and CDR2 (germline): DFQATT, SNEGSKA (reference sequence).

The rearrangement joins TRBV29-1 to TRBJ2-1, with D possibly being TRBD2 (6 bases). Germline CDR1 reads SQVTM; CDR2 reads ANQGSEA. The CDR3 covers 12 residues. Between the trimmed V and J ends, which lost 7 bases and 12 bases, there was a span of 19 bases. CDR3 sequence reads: CSGGLPGGGQFF. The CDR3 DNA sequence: TGCAGCGGGGGACTGCCGGGTGGGGGGCAGTTCTTC.

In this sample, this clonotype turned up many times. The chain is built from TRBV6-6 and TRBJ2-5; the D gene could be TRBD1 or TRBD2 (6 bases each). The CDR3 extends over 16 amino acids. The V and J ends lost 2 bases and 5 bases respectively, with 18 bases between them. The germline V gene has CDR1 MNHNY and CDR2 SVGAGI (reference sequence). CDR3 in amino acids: CASSYGGPQGGETQYF. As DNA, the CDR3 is TGTGCCAGCAGTTACGGGGGGCCTCAGGGCGGGGAGACCCAGTACTTC.

Written as DNA, the CDR3 is TGCAGTGCTAGAGCGCCGACAGGGATATCAGATACGCAGTATTTT. This codes for CSARAPTGISDTQYF. The chain combines TRBV20-1 with TRBJ2-3; 7 positions agree with TRBD1. The CDR3 is made up of 15 amino acids. J lost 4 bases, V lost 1 base, and 8 bases had no gene match. CDR1 is DFQATT and CDR2 is SNEGSKA in the germline V gene (reference sequence).

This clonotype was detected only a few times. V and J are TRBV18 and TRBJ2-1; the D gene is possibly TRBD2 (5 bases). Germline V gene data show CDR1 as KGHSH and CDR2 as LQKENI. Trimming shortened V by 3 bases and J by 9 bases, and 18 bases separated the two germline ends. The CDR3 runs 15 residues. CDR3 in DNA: TGTGCCAGCTCACCCAGGACTGGATCGAGCGGTGAGCAGTTCTTC. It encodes CASSPRTGSSGEQFF.

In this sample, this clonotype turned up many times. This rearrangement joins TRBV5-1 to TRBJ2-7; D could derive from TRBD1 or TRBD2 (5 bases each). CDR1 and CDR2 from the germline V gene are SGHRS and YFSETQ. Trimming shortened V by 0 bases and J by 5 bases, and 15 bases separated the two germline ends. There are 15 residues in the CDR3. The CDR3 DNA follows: TGCGCCAGCAGCTTGGGGGACGGGAATTACGACGAGCAGTACTTC. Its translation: CASSLGDGNYDEQYF.

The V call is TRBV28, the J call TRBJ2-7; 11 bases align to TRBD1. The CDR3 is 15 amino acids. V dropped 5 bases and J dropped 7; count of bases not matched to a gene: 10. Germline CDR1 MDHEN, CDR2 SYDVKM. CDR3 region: CASSPGTGGGWEQYF. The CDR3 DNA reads TGTGCCAGCAGTCCTGGGACAGGGGGAGGTTGGGAGCAGTACTTC.

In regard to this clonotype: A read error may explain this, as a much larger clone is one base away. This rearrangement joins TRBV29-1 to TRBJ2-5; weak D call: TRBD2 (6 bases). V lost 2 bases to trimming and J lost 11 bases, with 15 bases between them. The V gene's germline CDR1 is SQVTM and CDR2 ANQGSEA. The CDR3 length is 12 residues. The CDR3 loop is CSVETPGTQQYF. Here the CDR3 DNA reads TGCAGCGTTGAAACGCCCGGGACTCAGCAGTACTTC.

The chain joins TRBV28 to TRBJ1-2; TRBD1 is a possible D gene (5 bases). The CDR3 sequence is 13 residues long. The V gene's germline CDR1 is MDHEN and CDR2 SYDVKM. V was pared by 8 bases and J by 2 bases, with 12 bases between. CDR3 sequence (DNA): TGTGCCAGCCTCGGACGGGGGAACTATGGCTACACCTTC. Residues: CASLGRGNYGYTF.

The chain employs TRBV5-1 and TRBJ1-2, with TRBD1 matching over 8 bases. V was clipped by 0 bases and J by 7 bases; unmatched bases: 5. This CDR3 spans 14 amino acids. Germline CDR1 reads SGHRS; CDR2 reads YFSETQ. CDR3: CASSLVQGASGYTF. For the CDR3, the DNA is TGCGCCAGCAGCTTGGTGCAGGGGGCGAGTGGCTACACCTTC. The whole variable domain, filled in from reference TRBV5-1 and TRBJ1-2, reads KAGVTQTPRYLIKTRGQQVTLSCSPISGHRSVSWYQQTPGQGLQFLFEYFSETQRNKGNFPGRFSGRQFSNSRSEMNVSTLELGDSALYLCASSLVQGASGYTFGSGTRLTVV.

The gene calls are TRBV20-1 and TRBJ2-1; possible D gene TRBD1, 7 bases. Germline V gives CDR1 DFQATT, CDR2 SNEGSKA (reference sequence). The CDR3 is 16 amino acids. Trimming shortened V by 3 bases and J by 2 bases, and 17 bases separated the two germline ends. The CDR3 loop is CSASSQGRYPYNEQFF. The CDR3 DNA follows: TGCAGTGCTAGCTCACAGGGGAGGTACCCCTACAATGAGCAGTTCTTC.

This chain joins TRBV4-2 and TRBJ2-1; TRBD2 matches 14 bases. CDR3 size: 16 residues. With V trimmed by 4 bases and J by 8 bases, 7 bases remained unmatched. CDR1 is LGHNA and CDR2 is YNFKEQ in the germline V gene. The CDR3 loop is CASSRSGLAGGDEQFF. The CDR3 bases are TGTGCCAGCAGCCGATCCGGACTAGCGGGGGGAGATGAGCAGTTCTTC.

The CDR3 is CSGTGVGQETQYF. CDR3 sequence (DNA): TGCAGCGGTACAGGGGTCGGCCAAGAGACCCAGTACTTC. The chain uses TRBV20-1 and TRBJ2-5, with 7 bases that match TRBD1. The CDR3 is made up of 13 amino acids. Germline loops: CDR1 DFQATT, CDR2 SNEGSKA (reference sequence).

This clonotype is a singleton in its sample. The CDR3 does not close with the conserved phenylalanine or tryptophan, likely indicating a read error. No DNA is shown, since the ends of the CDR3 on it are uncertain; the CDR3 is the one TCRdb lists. The CDR3 spells CSARVRDGYTFGS. The chain recombines TRBV20-1 with TRBJ2-1. 13 amino acids form the CDR3, both terminal residues included. Per the germline V gene, CDR1 is DFQATT and CDR2 is SNEGSKA (reference sequence).

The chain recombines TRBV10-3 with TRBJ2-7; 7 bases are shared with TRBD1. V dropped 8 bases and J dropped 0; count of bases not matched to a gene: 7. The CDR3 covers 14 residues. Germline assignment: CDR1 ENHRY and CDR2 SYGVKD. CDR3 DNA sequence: TGTGCCATCTCATTAGGGACAGACTCCTACGAGCAGTACTTC. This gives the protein CAISLGTDSYEQYF.

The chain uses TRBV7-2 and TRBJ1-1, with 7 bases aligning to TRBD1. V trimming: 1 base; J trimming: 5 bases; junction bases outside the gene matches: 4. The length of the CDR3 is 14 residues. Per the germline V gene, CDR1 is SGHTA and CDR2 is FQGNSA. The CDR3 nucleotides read TGTGCCAGCAGCTTAGAGGGGGCGCAAACTGAAGCTTTCTTT. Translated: CASSLEGAQTEAFF. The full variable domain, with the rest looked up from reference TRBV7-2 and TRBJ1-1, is GAGVSQSPSNKVTEKGKDVELRCDPISGHTALYWYRQSLGQGLEFLIYFQGNSAPDKSGLPSDRFSAERTGGSVSTLTIQRTQQEDSAVYLCASSLEGAQTEAFFGQGTRLTVV.

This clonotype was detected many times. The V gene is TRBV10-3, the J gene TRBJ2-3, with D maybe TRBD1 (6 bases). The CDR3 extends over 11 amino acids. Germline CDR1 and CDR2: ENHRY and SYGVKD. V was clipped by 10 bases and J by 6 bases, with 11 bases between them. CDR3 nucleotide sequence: TGTGCCACCTCAGGGGCGGATACGCAGTATTTT. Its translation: CATSGADTQYF.

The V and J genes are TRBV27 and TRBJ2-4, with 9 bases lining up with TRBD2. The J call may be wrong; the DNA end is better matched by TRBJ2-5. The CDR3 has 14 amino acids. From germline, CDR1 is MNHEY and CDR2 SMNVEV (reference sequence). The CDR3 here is CASSGRAGGETQYF. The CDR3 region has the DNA TGTGCCAGCAGTGGACGAGCGGGAGGAGAGACCCAGTACTTC.

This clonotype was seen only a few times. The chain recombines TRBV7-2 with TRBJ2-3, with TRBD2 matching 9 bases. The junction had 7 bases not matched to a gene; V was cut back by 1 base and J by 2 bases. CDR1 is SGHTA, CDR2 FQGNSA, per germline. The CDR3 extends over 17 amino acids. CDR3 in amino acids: CASSLVGGGGATDTQYF. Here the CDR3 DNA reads TGTGCCAGCAGCTTAGTTGGGGGCGGGGGGGCCACAGATACGCAGTATTTT.

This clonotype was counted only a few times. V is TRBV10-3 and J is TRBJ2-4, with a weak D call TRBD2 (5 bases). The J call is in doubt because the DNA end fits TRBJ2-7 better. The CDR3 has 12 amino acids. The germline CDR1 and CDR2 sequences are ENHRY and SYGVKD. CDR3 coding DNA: TGTGCCATCAGTGAGTCGGGGAGCGAGCAGTACTTC. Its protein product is CAISESGSEQYF.

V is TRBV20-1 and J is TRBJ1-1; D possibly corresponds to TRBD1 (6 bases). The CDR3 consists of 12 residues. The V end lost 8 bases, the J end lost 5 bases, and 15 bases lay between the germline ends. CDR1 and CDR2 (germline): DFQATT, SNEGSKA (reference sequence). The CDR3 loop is CSHTGFGTEAFF. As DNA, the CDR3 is TGCAGTCACACAGGGTTCGGTACTGAAGCTTTCTTT.

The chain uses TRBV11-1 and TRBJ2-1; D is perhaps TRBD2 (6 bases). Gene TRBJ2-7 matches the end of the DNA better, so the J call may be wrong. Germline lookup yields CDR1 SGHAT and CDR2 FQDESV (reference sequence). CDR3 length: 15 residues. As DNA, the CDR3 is TGTGCCAGCAGCCCCCGACTAGTGGGCTACAATGAGCAGTACTTC. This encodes CASSPRLVGYNEQYF.

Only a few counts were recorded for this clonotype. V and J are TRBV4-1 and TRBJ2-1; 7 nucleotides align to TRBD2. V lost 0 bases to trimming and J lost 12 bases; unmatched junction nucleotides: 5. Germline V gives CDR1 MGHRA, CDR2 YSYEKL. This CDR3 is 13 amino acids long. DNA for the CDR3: TGCGCCAGCAGCCAAGACAGGACTAGAGGGCAGTTCTTC. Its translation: CASSQDRTRGQFF.

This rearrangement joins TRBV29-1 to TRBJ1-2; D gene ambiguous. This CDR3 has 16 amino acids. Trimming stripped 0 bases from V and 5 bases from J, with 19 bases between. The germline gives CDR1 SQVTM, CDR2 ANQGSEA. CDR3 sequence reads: CSVEEPWGRGSYGYTF. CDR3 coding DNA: TGCAGCGTTGAAGAACCCTGGGGTCGAGGATCTTATGGCTACACCTTC.

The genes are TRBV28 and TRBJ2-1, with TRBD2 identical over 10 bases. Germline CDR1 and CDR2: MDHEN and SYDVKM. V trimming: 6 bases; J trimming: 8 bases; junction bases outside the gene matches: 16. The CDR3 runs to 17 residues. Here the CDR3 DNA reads TGTGCCAGCAGACGTGGCGCCATAGCGGGAGGCCTCTATGAGCAGTTCTTC. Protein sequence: CASRRGAIAGGLYEQFF.

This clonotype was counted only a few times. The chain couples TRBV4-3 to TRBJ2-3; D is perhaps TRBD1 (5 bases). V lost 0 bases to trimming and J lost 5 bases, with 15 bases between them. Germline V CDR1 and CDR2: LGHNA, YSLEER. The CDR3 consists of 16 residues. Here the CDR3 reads CASSQEGRADRDTQYF. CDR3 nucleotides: TGCGCCAGCAGCCAAGAAGGTCGGGCAGACAGAGATACGCAGTATTTT.

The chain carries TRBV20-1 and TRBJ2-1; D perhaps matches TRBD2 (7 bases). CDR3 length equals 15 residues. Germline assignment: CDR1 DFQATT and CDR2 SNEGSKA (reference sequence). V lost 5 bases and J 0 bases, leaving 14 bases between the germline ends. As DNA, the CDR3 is TGCAGTGCTTTGGGGGGGCACAGCTCCTACAATGAGCAGTTCTTC. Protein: CSALGGHSSYNEQFF.

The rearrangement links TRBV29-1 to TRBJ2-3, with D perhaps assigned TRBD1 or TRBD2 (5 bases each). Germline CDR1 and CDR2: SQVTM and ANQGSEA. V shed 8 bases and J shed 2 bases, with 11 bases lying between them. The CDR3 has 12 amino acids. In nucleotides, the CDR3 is TGCAGCTCCCGGGACCACACAGATACGCAGTATTTT. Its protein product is CSSRDHTDTQYF.

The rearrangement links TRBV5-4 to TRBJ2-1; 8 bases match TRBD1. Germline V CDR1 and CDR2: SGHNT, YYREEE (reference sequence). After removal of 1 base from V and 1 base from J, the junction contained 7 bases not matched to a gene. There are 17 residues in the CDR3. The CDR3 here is CASSLIAGGHSYNEQFF. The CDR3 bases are TGTGCCAGCAGCTTGATCGCAGGGGGCCATTCCTACAATGAGCAGTTCTTC.

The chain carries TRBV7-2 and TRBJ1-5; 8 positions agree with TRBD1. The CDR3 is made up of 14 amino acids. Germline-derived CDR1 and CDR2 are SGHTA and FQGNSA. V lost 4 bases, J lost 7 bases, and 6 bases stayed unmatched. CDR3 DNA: TGTGCCAGCAGCTCCGACAGGGGTGAACAGCCCCAGCATTTT. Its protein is CASSSDRGEQPQHF.